Detailed here is one TCR beta chain. Its cognate antigen has yet to be identified. The junction departs from germline at one end; a sequencing error may be responsible. Two rounds of multiplex PCR on genomic DNA were used to amplify the TCR beta CDR3 region. In the first PCR round, primers specific to each TRBV and TRBJ gene were used, and the primer sequences were filed in Chinese patent CN105087789A. Universal primers were used in the second round of PCR. The Roche High Pure PCR Template Preparation Kit was used to extract genomic DNA from frozen PBMCs. An Illumina HiSeq 3000 was used to sequence the libraries paired-end with 151 bp reads. Per the original workflow: Raw reads lacking the multiplex PCR primer sequences were removed with CutAdapt. PEAR was used to merge high-quality paired reads into contigs. TRB V, D and J gene segments were assigned to each contig with MiXCR by alignment to reference sequences. To remove sequencing errors, CDR3 sequences were clustered according to base quality and sequence similarity. Diversity was calculated as Shannon entropy divided by the natural log of the number of productive TCR sequences. Clonality was computed as one minus the ratio of Shannon entropy to the natural log of the number of unique clonotypes. The Youden index of ROC curves was used to select progression-free survival cut-offs for repertoire metrics, and analyses were performed in R 3.5.3. The raw public data were reprocessed by TCRdb itself: fastp quality trimming at Q25, MiXCR clonotype calling, in-frame beta chains only. Rows merge per CDR3 protein into single entries with the most common DNA and genes. TCRdb, not the original authors, processed these V and J calls. The sample profile shows fewer than 30,000 distinct CDR3 sequences; 35% to 55% of them were found once. Under 15% of the sample is in the top ten clones.

All patients had node-negative disease on CT and PET/CT, and none had a history of other malignancies or prior chemotherapy or radiotherapy. At each of two time points, six milliliters of peripheral venous blood were collected into EDTA tubes. PBMCs were isolated by Ficoll-Paque Plus density-gradient centrifugation. Immediately after collection, samples were stored at -80 degrees C until analysis. The data belong to a study of prognosis after radiotherapy for stage I lung cancer (TCRdb year 2021). Context from the whole study: Approximately 20 stage I NSCLC patients were enrolled in Nanjing, China, between early 2018 and 2019. In fourteen patients the disease was a newly diagnosed primary stage I lung tumor, whereas several had oligometastatic NSCLC following surgical resection of the primary tumor. All patients were considered medically inoperable, owing to comorbidities in approximately 13 and refusal of surgery in over 5. The cohort comprised 13 men and several women with a median age of around 70 years, ranging from about 50 to 85 years. Eleven to twelve patients had adenocarcinoma and roughly 7 had squamous cell carcinoma as the tumor histology. Image-guided IMRT or VMAT was used to deliver SBRT in 3 to 5 fractions at a biologically effective dose of at least 100 Gy. No patient received concurrent therapy alongside SBRT. Distant metastases were developed by four of the 19 patients after SBRT, at a median of around seven months, whereas no significant progression was observed in the other 15 patients. This study profiled peripheral blood TCR beta repertoires from stage I NSCLC patients before and after stereotactic body radiotherapy and linked the repertoires to distant failure. The study sequenced approximately 40 blood samples from some 20 patients, one before and one after SBRT per patient.

The study at large found these results: No adjustment for multiple comparisons was applied to any of the reported P values. Differences by metastasis status were reportedly seen in TRBV and TRBJ usage frequencies, involving two V genes at baseline and, after SBRT, several V genes and two J genes. After SBRT, the number of unique TCR clones decreased (median about 10,000 before versus about 7,000 after; Wilcoxon paired P=0.011). The study was limited by the small cohort and short follow-up, and independent validation of the study findings is required. No determination of tumor specificity was made for expanded TCR clones. Post-SBRT Shannon entropy and its change from baseline were lower in patients who developed distant metastases; baseline Shannon entropy was not associated with metastases.

The receptor's source is a donor aged 50 or older with non-small cell lung cancer. Specimen: PBMCs, collected before or after stereotactic body radiation therapy (not recorded which).

The CDR3 region: CASGGGGQMNTESFF. The bases are TGTGCCAGCGGGGGTGGAGGACAAATGAACACTGAATCTTTCTTT. The V and J segments used are TRBV9 and TRBJ1-1; TRBD1 is perhaps the D gene, given 5 matching bases. The germline V gene sets CDR1 to SGDLS and CDR2 to YYNGEE. Including the terminal cysteine and phenylalanine, the CDR3 comprises 15 residues. Only the CDR3 part of the read is kept: 45 bases, read in frame from the first base.